Below are 3 T cell receptor beta chains sequenced from a single sample in a study of molecular identifiers for immune sequencing clone quantification. TCRdb re-called the PCR reads with MiXCR, one entry per CDR3 protein. This sample has more than 550,000 distinct CDR3 sequences, with less than 30% found just once. The sequenced material came from naive CD8+ T cells from blood, with Jurkat cell RNA spiked in. Subset given: FACS-sorted CD8+CD4-CCR7+CD45RA+ naive T cells. The receptors shown here come from a human donor in good health. Some libraries in this study had Jurkat cell RNA spiked in.

This clonotype was observed a handful of times. In DNA form, the CDR3 reads TGTGCCAGCAGACCCGGGACTAGCGGTTACGAGCAGTACTTC. It codes for CASRPGTSGYEQYF. The chain recombines TRBV27 with TRBJ2-7; 11 positions agree with TRBD2. Losses at the gene ends were 6 bases for V and 4 bases for J; bases not matched to a gene: 5. Germline V lookup: CDR1 MNHEY, CDR2 SMNVEV (reference sequence). This CDR3 is built from 14 residues.

This clonotype occurred many times. The rearrangement links TRBV28 to TRBJ2-3; 11 nucleotides agree with TRBD2. CDR1 and CDR2 (germline): MDHEN, SYDVKM. V lost 4 bases, J lost 3 bases, and 9 bases stayed unmatched. The CDR3 has 17 residues. DNA of the CDR3: TGTGCCAGCAGTTCCGTTCCGGGACTAGCGGATACAGATACGCAGTATTTT. It is translated as CASSSVPGLADTDTQYF.

This clonotype was detected many times. This chain uses TRBV6-4 with TRBJ2-3; TRBD2 might be the D (5 bases). Germline assignment: CDR1 MRHNA and CDR2 SNTAGT. Trimming pared 3 bases from V and 3 bases from J, leaving 16 bases between. The CDR3 runs to 16 residues. The CDR3, as DNA: TGTGCCAGCAGTGAGGGAGCGGCGGATCGTACAGATACGCAGTATTTT. It is translated as CASSEGAADRTDTQYF.